This TCR beta chain is drawn from a study of T cell responses to AZD1222 COVID-19 vaccine. Across the study: Pooling of second doses given at about 4 or about 12 weeks was done.

Overall study results and limits: Spike-specific TCR breadth and depth went up after people got two AZD1222 doses. The donor cohort was predominantly white British with a female majority, and clonal diversity may have been underestimated. Nearly half of spike-specific TCRs reportedly go after variant regions that carry no mutations.

In the case of this clone: Its antigen remains unidentified.

In germline, CDR1 is MDHEN, CDR2 SYDVKM. The CDR3 sequence is 13 residues long. V dropped 7 bases and J dropped 5 bases, with 11 bases sitting between them. Data came from immunoSEQ multiplex PCR; TCRdb stores just in-frame clones and leaves some out. Among about 130,000 clones listed, roughly nine tenths were seen once. The sample here was peripheral blood, taken on day 0 of AZD1222 vaccination. This receptor was identified in an adult in good health. J is TRBJ1-4 and V is TRBV28, with TRBD1 as a possible D gene (5 bases). The CDR3 reads CASTPGPNEKLFF. The CDR3 nucleotides are TGTGCCAGCACCCCGGGGCCAAATGAAAAACTGTTTTTT.